These T cell receptor beta chains were read from a single sample in a study of cytomegalovirus exposure and HLA in healthy donors. Sequencing used immunoSEQ multiplex PCR; TCRdb keeps in-frame clones, though not all of them. This sample has a few hundred thousand clones, with about 90% found just once. Sequenced material: PBMCs. The receptor set was obtained from a woman between 18 and 30 years old in good health and CMV-seronegative. Both conserved end residues are part of each CDR3. A D gene is named only where the DNA matches it firmly. Size values are once, few and many counts, or a class for expanded clones, and some rows have none.

NA	few	TRBV11-2	TRBJ1-2	14	TGTGCCAGCAGCTTAGGGGCCAGGTCCTATGGCTACACCTTC	CASSLGARSYGYTF
TRBD1	NA	TRBV5-1	TRBJ2-7	16	TGCGCCAGCAGCTTCGCCGGGACAGGGGCCTCCTACGAGCAGTACTTC	CASSFAGTGASYEQYF
TRBD2	NA	TRBV28	TRBJ2-5	18	TGTGCCAGCAGTTTATGGGGTGTTGCTAGCGGGAATCAAGAGACCCAGTACTTC	CASSLWGVASGNQETQYF
NA	NA	TRBV6-6	TRBJ1-6	16	TGTGCCAGCAGTTACAACAGGGTGTCGAGTAATTCACCCCTCCACTTT	CASSYNRVSSNSPLHF
TRBD1	NA	TRBV30	TRBJ2-2	15	TGTGCCTTTTGGGGCCGGGACAGCAACACCGGGGAGCTGTTTTTT	CAFWGRDSNTGELFF
NA	once	TRBV6-5	TRBJ1-2	15	TGTGCCAGCAGTTACTCGACACATGGTACCTATGGCTACACCTTC	CASSYSTHGTYGYTF
TRBD2	NA	TRBV9	TRBJ2-1	16	TGTGCCAGCAGCGTAGCGAGCGGGGGGGCCTACAATGAGCAGTTCTTC	CASSVASGGAYNEQFF
NA	once	TRBV4-1	TRBJ1-1	13	TGCGCCAGCAGCCAAGTTGCGTACACTGAAGCTTTCTTT	CASSQVAYTEAFF
TRBD2	once	TRBV5-1	TRBJ2-1	16	TGCGCCAGCAGCTTGGACCCCGGCGGGGGGATCAATGAGCAGTTCTTC	CASSLDPGGGINEQFF
TRBD1	NA	TRBV4-1	TRBJ2-7	14	TGCGCCAGCAGCCAGGGACAGGGGTTTTACGAGCAGTACTTC	CASSQGQGFYEQYF
NA	NA	TRBV4-3	TRBJ2-1	15	TGCGCCAGCAGCCAAGACGACAGGGAGGACAATGAGCAGTTCTTC	CASSQDDREDNEQFF
TRBD1	NA	TRBV6-4	TRBJ2-1	16	TGTGCCAGCAGCCATGGGACAGCGAACTCCTACAATGAGCAGTTCTTC	CASSHGTANSYNEQFF
NA	NA	TRBV27	TRBJ2-7	17	TGTGCCAGCAGTTTATCGAAGGACAGAACCTTAGCCTACGAGCAGTACTTC	CASSLSKDRTLAYEQYF
NA	NA	TRBV5-1	TRBJ2-1	13	TGCGCCAGCAGCTTGGCCAGCGCCCGTGAGCAGTTCTTC	CASSLASAREQFF
TRBD2	NA	TRBV6-5	TRBJ2-3	16	TGTGCCAGCAGTTTTAGCGGGGGGGCGGGCACAGATACGCAGTATTTT	CASSFSGGAGTDTQYF
TRBD2	NA	TRBV2	TRBJ2-7	16	TGTGCCAGCAGCGGAGGGCCTAGCGGGGGTCCCTACGAGCAGTACTTC	CASSGGPSGGPYEQYF
NA	NA	TRBV27	TRBJ2-1	16	TGTGCCAGCAGTAGGGGGGCGGGGGCCTACTACAATGAGCAGTTCTTC	CASSRGAGAYYNEQFF
NA	NA	TRBV5-6	TRBJ2-3	14	TGTGCCAGCAGCTCCGGGGGGCCCACAGATACGCAGTATTTT	CASSSGGPTDTQYF
TRBD1	NA	TRBV4-3	TRBJ1-1	15	TGCGCCAGCAGCCACCAGGGGGGCCTTGCGACTGAAGCTTTCTTT	CASSHQGGLATEAFF
TRBD1	once	TRBV4-3	TRBJ1-6	15	TGCGCCAGCAGCCATGGACAGGGGGTGGATTCACCCCTCCACTTT	CASSHGQGVDSPLHF
TRBD2	few	TRBV4-1	TRBJ2-1	16	TGCGCCAGCAGCCAAGGTCTAGCGGTTTCCTACAATGAGCAGTTCTTC	CASSQGLAVSYNEQFF
TRBD2	NA	TRBV5-1	TRBJ2-1	17	TGCGCCAGCAGCTTGGTAGTAGCGGGGGGTTTGGTTAATGAGCAGTTCTTC	CASSLVVAGGLVNEQFF
NA	NA	TRBV7-6	TRBJ2-5	15	TGTGCCAGCAGCCCAACGTTTAGCGGCCAAGAGACCCAGTACTTC	CASSPTFSGQETQYF